A single sample is the source of the 20 T cell receptor beta chains below, sequenced in a study of cytomegalovirus exposure and HLA in healthy donors. PCR amplification relied on 60 Vbeta primers (plus 13 Jbeta primers). The method was immunoSEQ multiplex PCR; TCRdb's version includes in-frame clones alone and lacks a portion of them. The sample includes 190,000 or so clones, approximately 83% of them seen just once. The sequencing input was PBMCs. All receptors derive from a woman aged 45-65 years in good health and CMV-seropositive.

This rearrangement joins TRBV15 to TRBJ1-5; TRBD1 aligns across 7 bases. V dropped 4 bases and J dropped 3; count of bases not matched to a gene: 9. There are 16 residues in the CDR3. Germline CDR1 LNHNV, CDR2 YYDKDF (reference sequence). The chain's CDR3 is CATSTYGTDLNQPQHF. The CDR3 coding sequence is TGTGCCACCAGCACTTATGGGACAGACCTCAATCAGCCCCAGCATTTT.

This chain connects TRBV5-1 to TRBJ1-6, with TRBD1 matching over 10 bases. CDR1 is SGHRS, CDR2 YFSETQ, per germline. Trimming took 0 bases from V and 9 from J; bases not matched to a gene: 3. There are 15 residues in the CDR3. This CDR3 is CASSLGQGAGSPLHF. CDR3 nucleotides: TGCGCCAGCAGCTTGGGACAGGGGGCTGGTTCACCCCTCCACTTT.

The V gene is TRBV6-5, the J gene TRBJ1-1, with TRBD1 as a possible D gene (5 bases). Germline CDR1 is MNHEY and CDR2 is SVGAGI. Trimming took off 10 bases at V and 6 bases at J, with 18 bases between the two ends. CDR3 length: 13 amino acids. CDR3 protein: CATARLRGAEAFF. The CDR3, as DNA: TGTGCCACTGCCCGCCTTCGGGGGGCTGAAGCTTTCTTT.

The chain has TRBV7-2 and TRBJ2-1; TRBD2 aligns across 8 bases. The CDR3 extends over 15 amino acids. The junction had 1 base not matched to a gene; V was cut back by 3 bases and J by 0 bases. Germline assignment: CDR1 SGHTA and CDR2 FQGNSA. The CDR3 here is CASSFRGGSYNEQFF. CDR3 bases: TGTGCCAGCAGCTTCCGGGGGGGCTCCTACAATGAGCAGTTCTTC.

The rearrangement joins TRBV7-8 to TRBJ2-7; D perhaps matches TRBD1 (5 bases). The CDR3 is made up of 14 amino acids. Deletions cut 1 base from V and 5 bases from J, with 12 bases between. CDR1 is SGHVS, CDR2 FQNEAQ, per germline. In nucleotides, the CDR3 is TGTGCCAGCAGCTTAGGGTCCAGGGCGGACGAGCAGTACTTC. Its translation is CASSLGSRADEQYF.

This clone showed up just a few times. The chain couples TRBV7-9 to TRBJ1-4; D not resolved. The CDR3 extends over 13 amino acids. Trimming left V 3 bases short and J 6 bases short, with 8 bases between. The germline CDR1 and CDR2 sequences are SEHNR and FQNEAQ (reference sequence). CDR3 loop: CASSFDQDEKLFF. CDR3 in DNA: TGTGCCAGCAGCTTTGATCAGGATGAAAAACTGTTTTTT.

The V gene is TRBV5-1, the J gene TRBJ1-1; a possible D gene is TRBD1 (6 bases). Germline-derived CDR1 and CDR2 are SGHRS and YFSETQ. V was trimmed by 4 bases and J by 4 bases, leaving 17 bases between them. The CDR3 length is 15 residues. In DNA form, the CDR3 reads TGCGCCAGCAGCCCTCTTCGGGGGGCTGGCACTGAAGCTTTCTTT. It codes for CASSPLRGAGTEAFF.

CDR3 sequence: CASSSTSLTYEQYF. The CDR3 DNA reads as TGTGCCAGTAGTTCGACTTCTCTAACCTACGAGCAGTACTTC. This chain links TRBV19 with TRBJ2-7; no firm D call. Germline V CDR1 and CDR2: LNHDA, SQIVND (reference sequence). This CDR3 spans 14 amino acids. The V and J ends lost 5 bases and 2 bases respectively, with 13 bases between them.

J is TRBJ1-1 and V is TRBV30; unclear D gene. From germline, CDR1 is GTSNPN and CDR2 SVGIG (reference sequence). The germline V and J ends were trimmed by 3 bases and 4 bases, with 9 bases remaining between them. The CDR3 spans 12 residues. The chain's CDR3 is CAWSRLGTEAFF. The CDR3 DNA reads TGTGCCTGGAGCAGACTAGGCACTGAAGCTTTCTTT.

The chain couples TRBV5-6 to TRBJ2-7; TRBD2 matches 7 bases. This CDR3 has 14 residues. The trim removed 0 bases at V and 6 bases at J, leaving 6 bases unmatched. Germline values: CDR1 SGHDT, CDR2 YYEEEE. The CDR3 sequence: CASSLAQRGFEQYF. The CDR3 nucleotides read TGTGCCAGCAGCTTGGCCCAGCGGGGTTTCGAGCAGTACTTC.

This clone has only a few counts. The chain carries TRBV9 and TRBJ2-1; TRBD2 matches 10 bases. V was clipped by 0 bases and J by 4 bases; unmatched bases: 4. Germline CDR1 is SGDLS and CDR2 is YYNGEE. CDR3 length: 16 amino acids. CDR3 coding DNA: TGTGCCAGCAGCGTAGACGGACTAGCGGATTACAATGAGCAGTTCTTC. Encoded protein: CASSVDGLADYNEQFF.

The J gene is TRBJ1-5, the V gene TRBV7-9, with 8 positions matching TRBD1. CDR3 length equals 14 residues. The ends lost 2 bases at V and 6 bases at J; junction bases unmatched: 3. CDR1 and CDR2 from the germline V gene are SEHNR and FQNEAQ (reference sequence). The CDR3 protein is CASSLQGAIQPQHF. The DNA of the CDR3 is TGTGCCAGCAGCTTACAGGGGGCGATTCAGCCCCAGCATTTT. The variable domain in full, with the rest retrieved from reference TRBV7-9 and TRBJ1-5, is DTGVSQNPRHKITKRGQNVTFRCDPISEHNRLYWYRQTLGQGPEFLTYFQNEAQLEKSRLLSDRFSAERPKGSFSTLEIQRTEQGDSAMYLCASSLQGAIQPQHFGDGTRLSIL.

This rearrangement joins TRBV4-3 to TRBJ1-5; the D is unclear. From germline, CDR1 is LGHNA and CDR2 YSLEER. V lost 0 bases and J lost 5, with 14 bases in between. The CDR3 totals 16 residues. CDR3 amino acids: CASSQDLLVWHQPQHF. The CDR3 nucleotides are TGCGCCAGCAGCCAAGATCTCCTCGTCTGGCATCAGCCCCAGCATTTT.

The CDR3 DNA follows: TGTGCCAGCACGCTGGAGCAGAAAGAAAACACTGAAGCTTTCTTT. Amino acid sequence: CASTLEQKENTEAFF. The J gene is TRBJ1-1, the V gene TRBV27, with D uncertain. V lost 7 bases to trimming and J lost 2 bases, with 17 bases between them. Germline values: CDR1 MNHEY, CDR2 SMNVEV (reference sequence). The CDR3 is 15 residues long.

CDR3 region: CASSQSGQAIGKYF. The CDR3 coding sequence is TGTGCCAGCAGCCAATCTGGTCAGGCGATCGGGAAGTACTTC. The rearrangement links TRBV16 to TRBJ2-5; D perhaps matches TRBD2 (5 bases). CDR3 length: 14 amino acids. CDR1 and CDR2 (germline): KGHSY, FQNENV. V shed 0 bases and J shed 12 bases, with 17 bases lying between them.

A few counts support this clone. The chain joins TRBV6-6 to TRBJ1-3; D may be TRBD1 (5 bases). The germline V gene has CDR1 MNHNY and CDR2 SVGAGI (reference sequence). CDR3 length: 16 amino acids. Trimming stripped 6 bases from V and 0 bases from J, with 15 bases between. The CDR3 DNA follows: TGTGCCAGCAGCAGTTACAGGTTGAGCTCTGGAAACACCATATATTTT. Translated, it gives CASSSYRLSSGNTIYF.

The chain employs TRBV7-3 and TRBJ2-7, with unresolved D. V lost 2 bases, J lost 0 bases, and 11 bases lay in between. Germline lookup yields CDR1 SGHTA and CDR2 FQGTGA. This CDR3 is built from 15 residues. The CDR3 sequence: CASSLGPLNSYEQYF. CDR3 coding DNA: TGTGCCAGCAGCTTAGGGCCCCTGAACTCCTACGAGCAGTACTTC.

The chain recombines TRBV6-1 with TRBJ1-2; maybe TRBD1 (5 bases). CDR3 length: 17 residues. Between the trimmed V and J ends, which lost 2 bases and 1 base, there was a span of 17 bases. The V gene's germline CDR1 is MNHNS and CDR2 SASEGT. CDR3 coding DNA: TGTGCCAGCAGTGAAAGGGCAGGGCTTTGGGGTAACTATGGCTACACCTTC. It yields the protein CASSERAGLWGNYGYTF.

This chain connects TRBV11-2 to TRBJ2-3, with D possibly matching TRBD1 (5 bases). Germline lookup yields CDR1 SGHAT and CDR2 FQNNGV. The CDR3 has 14 amino acids. Trimming left V 5 bases short and J 4 bases short, with 13 bases between. The CDR3 bases are TGTGCCAGCAGCGTGGGGCATTCAGCAGATACGCAGTATTTT. Protein sequence: CASSVGHSADTQYF.

The rearrangement links TRBV18 to TRBJ2-2, with D unclear. Germline V gives CDR1 KGHSH, CDR2 LQKENI. This CDR3 comprises 15 residues. V was clipped by 3 bases and J by 1 base, with 9 bases between them. The CDR3 spells CASSPTTENTGELFF. The CDR3 DNA follows: TGTGCCAGCTCACCGACGACTGAGAACACCGGGGAGCTGTTTTTT.